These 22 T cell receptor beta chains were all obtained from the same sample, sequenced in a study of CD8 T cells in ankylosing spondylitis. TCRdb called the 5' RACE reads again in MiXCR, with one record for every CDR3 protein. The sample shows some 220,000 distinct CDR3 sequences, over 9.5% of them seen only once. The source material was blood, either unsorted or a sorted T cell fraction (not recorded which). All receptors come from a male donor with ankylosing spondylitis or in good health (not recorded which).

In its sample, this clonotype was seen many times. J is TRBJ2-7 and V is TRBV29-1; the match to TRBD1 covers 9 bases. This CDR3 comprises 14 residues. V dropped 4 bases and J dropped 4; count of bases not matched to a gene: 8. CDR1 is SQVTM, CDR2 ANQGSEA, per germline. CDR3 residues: CSVGPGQGKYEQYF. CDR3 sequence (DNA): TGCAGCGTTGGACCGGGACAGGGTAAATACGAGCAGTACTTC.

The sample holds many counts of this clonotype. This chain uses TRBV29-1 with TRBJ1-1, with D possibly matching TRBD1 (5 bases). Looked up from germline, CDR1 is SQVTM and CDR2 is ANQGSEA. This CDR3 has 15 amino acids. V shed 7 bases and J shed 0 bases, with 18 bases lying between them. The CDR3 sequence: CSARGGVSMNTEAFF. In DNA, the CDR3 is TGCAGCGCCCGGGGGGGGGTTAGCATGAACACTGAAGCTTTCTTT.

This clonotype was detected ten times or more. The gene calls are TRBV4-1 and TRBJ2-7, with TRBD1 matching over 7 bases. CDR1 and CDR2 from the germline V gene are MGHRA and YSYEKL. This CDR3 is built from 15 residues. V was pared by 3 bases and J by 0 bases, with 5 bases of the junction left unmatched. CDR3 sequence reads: CASSQPDRSSYEQYF. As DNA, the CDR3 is TGCGCCAGCAGCCAGCCGGACAGGAGCTCCTACGAGCAGTACTTC.

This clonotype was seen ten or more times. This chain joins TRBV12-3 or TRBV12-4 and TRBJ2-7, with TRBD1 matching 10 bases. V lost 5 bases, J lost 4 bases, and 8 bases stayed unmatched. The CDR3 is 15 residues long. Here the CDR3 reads CASSPAPGQGYEQYF. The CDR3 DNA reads TGTGCCAGCAGTCCCGCTCCGGGACAGGGGTACGAGCAGTACTTC.

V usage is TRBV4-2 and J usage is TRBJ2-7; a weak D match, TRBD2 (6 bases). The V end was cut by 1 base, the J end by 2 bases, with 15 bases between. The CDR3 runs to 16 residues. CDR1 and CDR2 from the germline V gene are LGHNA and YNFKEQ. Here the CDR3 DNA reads TGTGCCAGCAGCCAAGGGACGGAGGGGACGCCCTACGAGCAGTACTTC. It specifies CASSQGTEGTPYEQYF.

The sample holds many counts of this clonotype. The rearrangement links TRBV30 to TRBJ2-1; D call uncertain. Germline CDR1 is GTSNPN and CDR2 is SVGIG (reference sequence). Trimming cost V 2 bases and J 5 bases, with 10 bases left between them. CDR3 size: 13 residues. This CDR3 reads CAWSWSADNEQFF. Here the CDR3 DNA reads TGTGCCTGGAGTTGGTCAGCCGACAATGAGCAGTTCTTC.

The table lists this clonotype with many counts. CDR3 amino acids: CASRRDRRSDQPQHF. In nucleotides, the CDR3 is TGTGCCAGCAGGAGGGACAGGAGGAGCGATCAGCCCCAGCATTTT. The chain couples TRBV2 to TRBJ1-5; 8 bases are a match to TRBD1. Germline CDR1 and CDR2: SNHLY and FYNNEI. V shed 6 bases, J shed 5 bases, and the junction held 9 bases outside the gene matches. This CDR3 has 15 residues.

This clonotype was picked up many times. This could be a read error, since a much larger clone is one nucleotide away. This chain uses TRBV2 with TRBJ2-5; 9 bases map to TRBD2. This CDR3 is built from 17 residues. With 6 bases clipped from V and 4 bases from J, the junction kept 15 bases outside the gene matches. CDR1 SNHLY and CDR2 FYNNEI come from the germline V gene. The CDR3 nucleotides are TGTGCCAGCAGGGATCTAGCGGGACCCCCGGGAAGAGAGACCCAGTACTTC. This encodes CASRDLAGPPGRETQYF.

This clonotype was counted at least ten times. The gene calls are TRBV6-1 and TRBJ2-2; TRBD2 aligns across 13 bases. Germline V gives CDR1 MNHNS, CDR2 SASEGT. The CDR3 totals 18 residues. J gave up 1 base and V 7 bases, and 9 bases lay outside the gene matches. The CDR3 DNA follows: TGTGCCAGCAAGGAGTTGGGACTAGCGGGACTGAACACCGGGGAGCTGTTTTTT. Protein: CASKELGLAGLNTGELFF.

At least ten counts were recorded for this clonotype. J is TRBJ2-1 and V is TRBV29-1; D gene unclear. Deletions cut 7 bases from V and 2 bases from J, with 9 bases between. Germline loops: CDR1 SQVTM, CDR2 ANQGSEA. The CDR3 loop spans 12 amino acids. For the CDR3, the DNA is TGCAGCGCTCCAGGACCCTACAATGAGCAGTTCTTC. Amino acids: CSAPGPYNEQFF.

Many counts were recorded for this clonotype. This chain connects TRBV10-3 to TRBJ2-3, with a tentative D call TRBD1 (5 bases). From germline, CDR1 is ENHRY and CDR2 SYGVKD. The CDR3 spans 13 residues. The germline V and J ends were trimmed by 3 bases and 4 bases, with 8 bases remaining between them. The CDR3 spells CAISDQGADTQYF. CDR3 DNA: TGTGCCATCAGTGATCAGGGCGCAGATACGCAGTATTTT.

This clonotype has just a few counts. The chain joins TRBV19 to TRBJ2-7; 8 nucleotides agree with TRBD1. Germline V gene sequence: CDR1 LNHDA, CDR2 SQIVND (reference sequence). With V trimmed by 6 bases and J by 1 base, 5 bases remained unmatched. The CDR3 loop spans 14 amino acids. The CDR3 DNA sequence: TGTGCCAGTAGCCCAGGGGGCGCATCCTACGAGCAGTACTTC. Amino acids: CASSPGGASYEQYF.

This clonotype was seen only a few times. The CDR3 loop is CASSSPSDRGSSYEQYF. CDR3 nucleotide sequence: TGTGCCAGCAGCTCCCCATCGGACAGGGGGAGCTCCTACGAGCAGTACTTC. The V and J genes are TRBV21-1 and TRBJ2-7; the table's D call, TRBD1, has no DNA check behind it. TRBV21-1 is classified as a pseudogene. The CDR3 totals 17 residues.

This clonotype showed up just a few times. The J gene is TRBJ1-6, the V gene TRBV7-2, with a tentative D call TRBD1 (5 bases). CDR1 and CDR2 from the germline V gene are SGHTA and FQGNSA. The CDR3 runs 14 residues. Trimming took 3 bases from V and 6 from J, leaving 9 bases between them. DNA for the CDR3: TGTGCCAGCAGCTTTTTGGGGCCTAATTCACCCCTCCACTTT. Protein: CASSFLGPNSPLHF.

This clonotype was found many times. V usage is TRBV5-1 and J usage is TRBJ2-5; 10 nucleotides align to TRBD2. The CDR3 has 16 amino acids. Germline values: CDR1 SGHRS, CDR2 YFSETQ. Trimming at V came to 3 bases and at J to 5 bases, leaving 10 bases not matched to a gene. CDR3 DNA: TGCGCCAGCAGCTCAAAAGGGACTAGCGTGGGGGAGACCCAGTACTTC. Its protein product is CASSSKGTSVGETQYF.

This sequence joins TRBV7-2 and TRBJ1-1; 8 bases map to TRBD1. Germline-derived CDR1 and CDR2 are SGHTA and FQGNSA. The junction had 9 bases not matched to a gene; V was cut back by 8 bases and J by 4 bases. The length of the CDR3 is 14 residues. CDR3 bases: TGTGCCAGCTCCTACCTGGACAGGGCCACTGAAGCTTTCTTT. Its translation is CASSYLDRATEAFF.

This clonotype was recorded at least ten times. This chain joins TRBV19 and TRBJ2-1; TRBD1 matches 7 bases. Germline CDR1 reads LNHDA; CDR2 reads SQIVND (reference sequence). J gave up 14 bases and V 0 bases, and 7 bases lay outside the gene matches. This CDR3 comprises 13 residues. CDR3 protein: CASSIDPRGSEFF. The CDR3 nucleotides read TGTGCCAGTAGTATAGATCCCAGGGGGAGTGAGTTCTTC.

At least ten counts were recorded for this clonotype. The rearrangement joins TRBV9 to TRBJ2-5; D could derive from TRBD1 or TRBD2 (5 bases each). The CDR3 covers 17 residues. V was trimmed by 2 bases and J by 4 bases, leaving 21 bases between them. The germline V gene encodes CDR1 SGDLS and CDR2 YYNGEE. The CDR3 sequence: CASSVGAANLGAETQYF. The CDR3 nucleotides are TGTGCCAGCAGCGTCGGGGCGGCGAACCTTGGGGCAGAGACCCAGTACTTC.

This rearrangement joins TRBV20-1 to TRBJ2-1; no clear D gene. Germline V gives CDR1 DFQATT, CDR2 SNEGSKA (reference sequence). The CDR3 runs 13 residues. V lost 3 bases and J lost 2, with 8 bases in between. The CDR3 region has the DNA TGCAGTGCTAGCGGCATGACCTACAATGAGCAGTTCTTC. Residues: CSASGMTYNEQFF.

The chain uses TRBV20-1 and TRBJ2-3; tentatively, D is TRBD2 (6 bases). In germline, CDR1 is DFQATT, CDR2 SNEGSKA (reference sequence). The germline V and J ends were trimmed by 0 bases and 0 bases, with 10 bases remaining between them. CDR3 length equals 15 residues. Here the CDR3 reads CSARDRLASTDTQYF. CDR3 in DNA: TGCAGTGCTAGAGATCGGCTAGCGAGCACAGATACGCAGTATTTT.

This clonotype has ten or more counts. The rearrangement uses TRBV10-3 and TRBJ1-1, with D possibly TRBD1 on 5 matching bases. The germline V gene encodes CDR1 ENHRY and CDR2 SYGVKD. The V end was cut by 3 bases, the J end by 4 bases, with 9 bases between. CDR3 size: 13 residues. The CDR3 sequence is CAISDRVATEAFF. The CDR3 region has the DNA TGTGCCATCAGTGACAGGGTGGCCACTGAAGCTTTCTTT.

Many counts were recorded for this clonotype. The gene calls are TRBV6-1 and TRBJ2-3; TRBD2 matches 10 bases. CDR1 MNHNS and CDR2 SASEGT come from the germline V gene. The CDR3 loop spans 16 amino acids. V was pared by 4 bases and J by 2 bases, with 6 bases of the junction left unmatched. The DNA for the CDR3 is TGTGCCAGCAGTGGCTCCCTAGCGGGGGCCACAGATACGCAGTATTTT. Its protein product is CASSGSLAGATDTQYF.